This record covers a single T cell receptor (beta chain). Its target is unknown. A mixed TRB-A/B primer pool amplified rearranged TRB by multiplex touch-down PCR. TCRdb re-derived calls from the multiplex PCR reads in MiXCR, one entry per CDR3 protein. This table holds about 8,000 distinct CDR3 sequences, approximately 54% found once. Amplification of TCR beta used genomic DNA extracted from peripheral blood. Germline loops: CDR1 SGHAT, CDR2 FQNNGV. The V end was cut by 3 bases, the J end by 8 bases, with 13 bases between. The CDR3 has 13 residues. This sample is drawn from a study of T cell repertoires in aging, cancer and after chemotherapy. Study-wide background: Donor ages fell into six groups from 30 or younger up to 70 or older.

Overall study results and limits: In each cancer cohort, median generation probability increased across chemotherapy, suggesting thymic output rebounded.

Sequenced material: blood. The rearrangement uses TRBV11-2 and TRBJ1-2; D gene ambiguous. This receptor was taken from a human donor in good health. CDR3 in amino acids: CASSFSRETGYTF. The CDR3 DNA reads TGTGCCAGCAGCTTTTCAAGGGAAACGGGCTACACCTTC.